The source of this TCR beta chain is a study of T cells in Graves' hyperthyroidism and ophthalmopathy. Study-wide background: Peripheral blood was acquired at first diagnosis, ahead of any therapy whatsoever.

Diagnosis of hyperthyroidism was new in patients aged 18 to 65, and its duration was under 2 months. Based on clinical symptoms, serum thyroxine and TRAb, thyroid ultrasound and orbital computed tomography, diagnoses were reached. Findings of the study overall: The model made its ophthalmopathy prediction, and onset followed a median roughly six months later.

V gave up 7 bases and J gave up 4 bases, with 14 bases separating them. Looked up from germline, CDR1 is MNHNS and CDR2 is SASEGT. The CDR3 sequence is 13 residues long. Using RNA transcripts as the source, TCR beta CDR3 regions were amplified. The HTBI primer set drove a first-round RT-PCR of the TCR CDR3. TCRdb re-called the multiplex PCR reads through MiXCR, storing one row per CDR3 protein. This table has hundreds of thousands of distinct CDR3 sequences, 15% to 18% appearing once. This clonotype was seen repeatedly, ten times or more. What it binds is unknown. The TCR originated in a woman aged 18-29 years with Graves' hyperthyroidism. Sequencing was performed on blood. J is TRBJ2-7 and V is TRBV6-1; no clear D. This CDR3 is CASTLVKDYEQYF. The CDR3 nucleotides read TGTGCCAGCACCCTCGTGAAGGATTACGAGCAGTACTTC.